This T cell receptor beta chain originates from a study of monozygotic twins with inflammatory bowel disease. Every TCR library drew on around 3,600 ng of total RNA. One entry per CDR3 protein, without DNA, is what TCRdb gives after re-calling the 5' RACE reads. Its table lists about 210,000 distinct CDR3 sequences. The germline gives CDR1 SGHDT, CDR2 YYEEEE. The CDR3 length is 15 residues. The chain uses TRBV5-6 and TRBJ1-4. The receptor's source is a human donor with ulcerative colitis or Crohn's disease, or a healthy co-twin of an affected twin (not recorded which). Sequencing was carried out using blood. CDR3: CASSLFSGAREKLFF. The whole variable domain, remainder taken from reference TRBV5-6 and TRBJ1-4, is DAGVTQSPTHLIKTRGQQVTLRCSPKSGHDTVSWYQQALGQGPQFIFQYYEEEERQRGNFPDRFSGHQFPNYSSELNVNALLLGDSALYLCASSLFSGAREKLFFGSGTQLSVL.